This TCR beta chain was observed in a study of cytomegalovirus exposure and HLA in healthy donors. The study's findings and limits: A previous analysis found most TCR beta V segments productive roughly 87% or roughly 30% of the time. By HLA locus, TCR association rates varied in a later analysis, with DRB1 showing the most and HLA-C the fewest.

Details on this clone: What it recognizes is unknown.

It was with 60 Vbeta and 13 Jbeta primers that the PCR ran. Libraries were prepared by immunoSEQ multiplex PCR; TCRdb keeps only in-frame clonotypes and omits some of them. This table holds 200,000 or so clones, less than 90% found once. The ends were cut back, 0 bases at V and 4 bases at J, with 6 bases in the middle. Germline-derived CDR1 and CDR2 are GTSNPN and SVGIG (reference sequence). The CDR3 runs 12 residues. Sequences were obtained from PBMCs. The J gene is TRBJ1-2, the V gene TRBV30; D not resolved. The receptor was isolated from a boy between 10 and 17 years old in good health and CMV-seronegative. The CDR3 nucleotides are TGTGCCTGGAGTGTACAAGTCTATGGCTACACCTTC. It translates to CAWSVQVYGYTF.